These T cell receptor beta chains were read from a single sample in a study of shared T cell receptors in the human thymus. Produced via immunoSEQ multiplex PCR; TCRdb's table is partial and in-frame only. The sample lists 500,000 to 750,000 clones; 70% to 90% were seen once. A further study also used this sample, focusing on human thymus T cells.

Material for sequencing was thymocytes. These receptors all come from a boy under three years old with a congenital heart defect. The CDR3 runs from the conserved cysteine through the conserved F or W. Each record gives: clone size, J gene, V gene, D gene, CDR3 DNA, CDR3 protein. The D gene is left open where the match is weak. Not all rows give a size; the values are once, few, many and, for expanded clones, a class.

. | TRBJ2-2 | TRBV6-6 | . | TGTGCCAGCACCCTACCTCCCGGGGGCACCGGGGAGCTGTTTTTT | CASTLPPGGTGELFF
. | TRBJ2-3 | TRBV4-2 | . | TGTGCCAGCAGCCAAGAATCTAGCGTAAGCACAGATACGCAGTATTTT | CASSQESSVSTDTQYF
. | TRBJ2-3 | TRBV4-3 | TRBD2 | TGCGCCAGCAGCCAAGACCCCGGACTAGCGGAGGGTCTCACAGATACGCAGTATTTT | CASSQDPGLAEGLTDTQYF
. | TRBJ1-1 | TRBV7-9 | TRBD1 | TGTGCCAGCAGCCCGTCAGGGGGCGCGAACACTGAAGCTTTCTTT | CASSPSGGANTEAFF
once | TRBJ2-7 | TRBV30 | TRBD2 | TGTGCCTGGAGTGCTAGCGGGAGTAGACCCTACGAGCAGTACTTC | CAWSASGSRPYEQYF
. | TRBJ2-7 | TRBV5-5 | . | TGTGCCAGCAGCTGTGAAGTGCAGGGGGGTTCTTACGAGCAGTACTTC | CASSCEVQGGSYEQYF
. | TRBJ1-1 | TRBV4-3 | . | TGCGCCAGCAAAGGGACTGGTCGAGAAGGGAACACTGAAGCTTTCTTT | CASKGTGREGNTEAFF
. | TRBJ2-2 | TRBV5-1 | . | TGCGCCAGCAGCTTGGATGCGGGCACCGGGGAGCTGTTTTTT | CASSLDAGTGELFF
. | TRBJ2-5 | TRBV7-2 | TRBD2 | TGTGCCAGCAGCGCCCCGGGACTAGGGGCCCAGTACTTC | CASSAPGLGAQYF
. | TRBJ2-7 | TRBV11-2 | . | TGTGCCAGCAGCTTAGGCCGAGGGCCCCACGAGCAGTACTTC | CASSLGRGPHEQYF
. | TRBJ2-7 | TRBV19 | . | TGTGCCAGTAGCCTGGACAGACTCTCCTACGAGCAGTACTTC | CASSLDRLSYEQYF
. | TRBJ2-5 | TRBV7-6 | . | TGTGCCAGCAGCTTAGGACTTGAAGAGACCCAGTACTTC | CASSLGLEETQYF
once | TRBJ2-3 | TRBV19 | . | TGTGCCAGTAGCGTGACTAGCACAGATACGCAGTATTTT | CASSVTSTDTQYF
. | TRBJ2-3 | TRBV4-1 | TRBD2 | TGCGCCAGCAGCCATCCAACTAGCGCCGAGGCCTATACGCAGTATTTT | CASSHPTSAEAYTQYF
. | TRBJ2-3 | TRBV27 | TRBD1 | TGTGCCAGCAGTTCGACGGGACAGATCACAGATACGCAGTATTTT | CASSSTGQITDTQYF
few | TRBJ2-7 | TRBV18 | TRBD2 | TGTGCCAGCTCACCAAACAGCGGGAGTCTAAACGAGCAGTACTTC | CASSPNSGSLNEQYF
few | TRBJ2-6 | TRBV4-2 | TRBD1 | TGTGCCAGCAGCCAAAATCGGGACAGGGGCCTCTCTGGGGCCAACGTCCTGACTTTC | CASSQNRDRGLSGANVLTF
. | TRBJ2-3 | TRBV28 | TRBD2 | TGTGCCAGCAGTCGGACTAGCGGCCGCACAGATACGCAGTATTTT | CASSRTSGRTDTQYF
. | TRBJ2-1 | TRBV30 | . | TGTGCCTGGAGCCGTACCCGGGACACCAATGAGCAGTTCTTC | CAWSRTRDTNEQFF
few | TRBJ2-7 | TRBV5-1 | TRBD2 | TGCGCCAGCAGTGCGGAACTAGCGGGAATAGGCGAGCAGTACTTC | CASSAELAGIGEQYF
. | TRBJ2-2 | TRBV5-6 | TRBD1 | TGTGCCAGCAGGGACGGTGGGGGGGACAGGGACACCGGGGAGCTGTTTTTT | CASRDGGGDRDTGELFF
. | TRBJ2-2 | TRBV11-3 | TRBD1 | TGTGCCAGCAGCATCCACAGGGGGCACGGGGAGCTGTTTTTT | CASSIHRGHGELFF
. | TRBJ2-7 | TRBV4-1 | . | TGCGCCAGCAGCCAAGCCGGGAGTAGCTCCTACGAGCAGTACTTC | CASSQAGSSSYEQYF
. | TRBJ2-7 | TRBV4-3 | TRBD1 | TGCGCCAGCAGCCAGAGACAGGGGGACTACGAGCAGTACTTC | CASSQRQGDYEQYF
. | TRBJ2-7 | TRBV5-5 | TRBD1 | TGTGCCAGCAGCTGGGCAGGGGACAGGGGGACCTACGAGCAGTACTTC | CASSWAGDRGTYEQYF
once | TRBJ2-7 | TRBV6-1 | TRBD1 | TGTGCCAGCGCTGACGGACAGGCCACCTACGAGCAGTACTTC | CASADGQATYEQYF
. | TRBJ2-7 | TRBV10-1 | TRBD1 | TGCGCCAGCACCCCGGGGACAGGGGGCTCCTACGAGCAGTACTTC | CASTPGTGGSYEQYF
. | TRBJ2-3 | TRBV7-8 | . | TGTGCCAGCAGCGGTTTATGCCGGACTCATGTTGGCACAGATACGCAGTATTTT | CASSGLCRTHVGTDTQYF
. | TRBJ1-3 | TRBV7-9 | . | TGTGCCAGCAGCTTCGGTGGGGGGGAGGCTGGAAACACCATATATTTT | CASSFGGGEAGNTIYF
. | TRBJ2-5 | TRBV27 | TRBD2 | TGTGCCAGCAGTGCTCTAGCGGGTCAAGAGACCCAGTACTTC | CASSALAGQETQYF
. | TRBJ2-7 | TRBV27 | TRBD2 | TGTGCCAGCAGAAACAAACAGCGGGACTCCGCCTACGAGCAGTACTTC | CASRNKQRDSAYEQYF
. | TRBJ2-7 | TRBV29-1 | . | TGCAGCGTTGGTATCGCCTCCCGGGGGTCCTACGAGCAGTACTTC | CSVGIASRGSYEQYF
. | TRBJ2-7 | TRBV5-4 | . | TGTGCCAGCAGCTTGGCCACAGGGTTGGTCTACGAGCAGTACTTC | CASSLATGLVYEQYF
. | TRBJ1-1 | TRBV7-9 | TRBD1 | TGTGCCAGCAGCTTAGAAGTTAGACAGGGGGAAATGAACACTGAAGCTTTCTTT | CASSLEVRQGEMNTEAFF